The present TCR beta chain was sequenced within a study of T cell responses to AZD1222 COVID-19 vaccine. Only in-frame clones appear in the TCRdb table, and some are missing; sequencing was by immunoSEQ multiplex PCR. This sample has around 100,000 clones, with almost 90% found just once. The CDR3 sequence is 15 residues long. Germline V gene lookup returns CDR1 SGHNT and CDR2 YYREEE (reference sequence). Trimming cost V 3 bases and J 3 bases, with 13 bases left between them. Sequences were derived from peripheral blood, sampled on day 0 of AZD1222 vaccination. The V gene is TRBV5-4, the J gene TRBJ2-1; tentatively, D is TRBD2 (5 bases). This TCR came from an adult in good health. CDR3 sequence (DNA): TGTGCCAGCAGCTCATCTTCGGGGTACTACAATGAGCAGTTCTTC. It encodes CASSSSSGYYNEQFF.